The next 12 T cell receptor beta chains were all read from a single sample in a study of CD8 T cells in ankylosing spondylitis. Overall study findings and caveats: Ankylosing spondylitis blood appeared to carry a characteristic TCR beta motif of roughly eight highly homologous variants.

TCRdb reprocessed the 5' RACE reads with MiXCR, giving one entry per CDR3 protein. The sample has around 770,000 distinct CDR3 sequences; around 11% are singletons. Their recognized antigens are unknown. The sequenced material came from blood, either unsorted or a sorted T cell fraction (not recorded which). The origin of the receptors is a male donor with ankylosing spondylitis.

This chain uses TRBV18 with TRBJ1-2, with 9 nucleotides matching TRBD1. The V and J ends lost 2 bases and 4 bases, in that order; junction bases with no gene match: 5. Germline V gene lookup returns CDR1 KGHSH and CDR2 LQKENI. This CDR3 region has 15 residues. CDR3 amino acids: CASSPGQGSLYGYTF. The CDR3 nucleotides read TGTGCCAGCTCACCAGGACAGGGGAGCCTCTATGGCTACACCTTC.

V and J are TRBV3-1 and TRBJ1-1, with 8 bases fitting TRBD1. The CDR3 covers 14 residues. Germline V CDR1 and CDR2: LGHDT, YNNKEL (reference sequence). The V gene end was trimmed by 6 bases and the J gene end by 6 bases; junction bases not matched to a gene: 9. CDR3 loop: CASSGWTGQPEAFF. The CDR3 DNA is TGTGCCAGCAGTGGCTGGACAGGGCAGCCTGAAGCTTTCTTT.

This clonotype was counted between two and nine times. The rearrangement links TRBV27 to TRBJ2-2, with 8 bases identical to TRBD2. The V segment lost 4 bases and the J segment 2 bases; nucleotides outside the gene matches: 18. CDR1 is MNHEY and CDR2 is SMNVEV in the germline V gene (reference sequence). CDR3 length: 20 amino acids. The CDR3 DNA sequence: TGTGCCAGCAGTTCAATAGCGGGTTCGGACGGGAGGGGAAACACCGGGGAGCTGTTTTTT. It specifies CASSSIAGSDGRGNTGELFF.

This clonotype was seen a few times. This rearrangement joins TRBV7-9 to TRBJ2-2, with a tentative D call TRBD2 (5 bases). CDR1 and CDR2 (germline): SEHNR, FQNEAQ (reference sequence). This CDR3 contains 14 residues. V was cut by 1 base and J by 13 bases, with 16 bases left in between. The CDR3 region has the DNA TGTGCCAGCAGCTTAGGAGGGCGGCAAGGTTGGCTGTTTTTT. Its translation: CASSLGGRQGWLFF.

The chain uses TRBV28 and TRBJ1-2; tentative D call: TRBD1 (6 bases). The CDR3 runs 14 residues. Germline V gives CDR1 MDHEN, CDR2 SYDVKM. V lost 7 bases and J lost 6, with 18 bases in between. Here the CDR3 reads CASTQGGADNGYTF. The CDR3 DNA reads TGTGCCAGCACACAAGGGGGGGCGGATAATGGCTACACCTTC.

This chain uses TRBV30 with TRBJ1-5, with a tentative D call TRBD1 (6 bases). The CDR3 is 15 amino acids. Trimming removed 2 bases from V and 1 base from J, with 12 bases in between. Germline V gene sequence: CDR1 GTSNPN, CDR2 SVGIG (reference sequence). CDR3 sequence: CAWSSTGASNQPQHF. The CDR3 bases are TGTGCCTGGAGTTCCACGGGGGCCAGCAATCAGCCCCAGCATTTT.

This clonotype has a handful of counts. The chain has TRBV27 and TRBJ2-5; no reliable D call. The germline V gene has CDR1 MNHEY and CDR2 SMNVEV (reference sequence). V lost 5 bases to trimming and J lost 5 bases, with 15 bases between them. The CDR3 is made up of 14 amino acids. This CDR3 is CASSPTMVVETQYF. The CDR3 DNA reads as TGTGCCAGCAGTCCCACCATGGTAGTGGAGACCCAGTACTTC.

This clonotype has ten or more counts. The chain carries TRBV4-3 and TRBJ2-1; D unclear. The germline gives CDR1 LGHNA, CDR2 YSLEER. V lost 0 bases and J lost 13, with 13 bases in between. The CDR3 length is 13 residues. The chain's CDR3 is CASSQDLVEDQFF. DNA for the CDR3: TGCGCCAGCAGCCAAGACCTGGTCGAAGATCAGTTCTTC.

In nucleotides, the CDR3 is TGTGCCAGCAGCCTGGGACAGCCCACGCCCCAGCATTTT. Its protein product is CASSLGQPTPQHF. The chain employs TRBV6-1 and TRBJ1-5; TRBD1 aligns across 7 bases. Germline V gene lookup returns CDR1 MNHNS and CDR2 SASEGT. The J segment lost 9 bases and the V segment lost 6 bases, leaving 8 bases of the junction unmatched. The CDR3 is made up of 13 amino acids.

The chain combines TRBV7-2 with TRBJ2-4, with 8 bases that match TRBD1. Germline CDR1 SGHTA, CDR2 FQGNSA. The CDR3 totals 16 residues. V was pared by 5 bases and J by 1 base, with 7 bases of the junction left unmatched. As DNA, the CDR3 is TGTGCCAGCAGCCCCTTGGGACAGGTCGCCAAAAACATTCAGTACTTC. Its protein is CASSPLGQVAKNIQYF.

J is TRBJ2-3 and V is TRBV4-1; the match to TRBD2 covers 9 bases. The CDR3 length is 14 residues. After removal of 7 bases from V and 5 bases from J, the junction contained 7 bases not matched to a gene. Germline lookup yields CDR1 MGHRA and CDR2 YSYEKL. CDR3: CASKGGRAVDTQYF. As DNA, the CDR3 is TGCGCCAGCAAGGGCGGGAGGGCTGTAGATACGCAGTATTTT.

This clonotype has only a few counts. This chain uses TRBV18 with TRBJ2-7; D gene unclear. The V end was cut by 0 bases, the J end by 1 base, with 10 bases between. CDR1 and CDR2 (germline): KGHSH, LQKENI. The CDR3 has 15 amino acids. CDR3 protein: CASSPPRFKSYEQYF. CDR3 sequence (DNA): TGTGCCAGCTCACCACCGAGATTCAAATCCTACGAGCAGTACTTC.